This T cell receptor (beta chain) comes out of a study of T cell repertoires in cytomegalovirus infection (dated by TCRdb to about 2019). Notes on the research overall: Because public TCR beta signatures pointed to carriage of CMV infection together with the matching HLA type, the HLA type of each donor mattered for the analysis. The full study reports these points: In both this cohort and an independent cohort of more than 350 donors, the cumulative frequency of public TCR beta family members distinguished carriers of CMV infection plus the relevant HLA type. The ex vivo response was dominated by HLA-C-restricted CMV-specific TCR beta clonotypes, which also provided the single most frequent clonotype in two of eight donors.

The sample was run on an Illumina HiSeq 1500. TCRdb cleaned the public reads at Q25 with fastp, built clones with MiXCR and kept in-frame beta chains. One record per CDR3 amino acid sequence lists the most common genes and DNA. The sample table lists fewer than 550,000 distinct CDR3 sequences, about 17% of them with a count of one. The top ten clones comprise roughly a quarter of the sample. The CDR3 numbers 14 residues from cysteine through phenylalanine. The CDR3 DNA has 42 bases and is translated from base 1. As encoded in the germline V gene (reference sequence), CDR1 is DFQATT while CDR2 is SNEGSKA. Unmatched junction bases come to 11, with V trimmed by 5 bases and J by 5 bases. This clonotype came up a few times. Its antigen specificity is not known. No base quality values were provided; no much bigger clone lies one nucleotide off.

Recombination linked TRBV20-1 to TRBJ2-5; 7 middle bases align to TRBD1. This TCR came from a human donor in good health (CMV status not recorded). Some clones in this sample may be carry-over from other donors' samples. Sample: CD8+ T cells from PBMCs. The DNA reads TGCAGTGCTGCCGACAGGGAACAGGGGGAGACCCAGTACTTC. This encodes CSAADREQGETQYF.